This TCR beta chain was captured by sequencing in a study of blood T cell repertoires in COVID-19. The overall study: Sample material is recorded as cDNA or gDNA derived from T cells, B-cell-depleted T cells, or PBMCs.

Germline loops: CDR1 KGHSH, CDR2 LQKENI. This CDR3 region has 13 residues. The V and J ends lost 3 bases and 3 bases respectively, with 8 bases between them. Measured with immunoSEQ multiplex PCR; TCRdb has only the in-frame clones, and not every one. Of under 300,000 clones in the sample, around four fifths were seen once. On this clone: This CDR3 is also generated by other DNA sequences in the sample.

The sequencing sample was made of peripheral blood. V and J are TRBV18 and TRBJ1-1, with D uncertain. The receptor's source is an older woman with active or convalescent COVID-19. In nucleotides, the CDR3 is TGTGCCAGCTCACCGTTTGAGGACACTGAAGCTTTCTTT. It yields the protein CASSPFEDTEAFF.